A selection of T cell receptor beta chains follows, all from one sample in a study of T cell responses to AZD1222 COVID-19 vaccine. The table came from immunoSEQ multiplex PCR; TCRdb's copy has only in-frame clones and leaves some out. The sample consists of around 160,000 clones, roughly 86% of them appearing once. The sequencing used peripheral blood, collected on day 0 of AZD1222 vaccination. The source is an adult in good health. Each CDR3 is given with its conserved first and last residue. Rows give clone size only sometimes, using once, few, many, or a class for an expanded clone.

cdr3_aa: CASRGTGGSANYGYTF; j_call: TRBJ1-2; v_call: TRBV27; cdr3_length: 16; clone_size: few
cdr3_aa: CASSLSSGQGYYGYTF; j_call: TRBJ1-2; v_call: TRBV14; cdr3_length: 16; clone_size: .
cdr3_aa: CASSLLDRGGGYTF; j_call: TRBJ1-2; v_call: TRBV19; cdr3_length: 14; clone_size: .
cdr3_aa: CASSVWTGELFF; j_call: TRBJ2-2; v_call: TRBV9; cdr3_length: 12; clone_size: .
cdr3_aa: CASSGLAGGLSNEQFF; j_call: TRBJ2-1; v_call: TRBV9; cdr3_length: 16; clone_size: .
cdr3_aa: CASSPNRGYSYEQYF; j_call: TRBJ2-7; v_call: TRBV28; cdr3_length: 15; clone_size: .
cdr3_aa: CASSQMAQKTQYF; j_call: TRBJ2-5; v_call: TRBV7-3; cdr3_length: 13; clone_size: .
cdr3_aa: CSASPKDGSRETQYF; j_call: TRBJ2-5; v_call: TRBV20-1; cdr3_length: 15; clone_size: .
cdr3_aa: CASSLSGVPSSYEQYF; j_call: TRBJ2-7; v_call: TRBV27; cdr3_length: 16; clone_size: .
cdr3_aa: CASSSGLAGVEQYF; j_call: TRBJ2-7; v_call: TRBV5-8; cdr3_length: 14; clone_size: .
cdr3_aa: CASSLDTPGELFF; j_call: TRBJ2-2; v_call: TRBV6-6; cdr3_length: 13; clone_size: .
cdr3_aa: CASSPGDYGYTF; j_call: TRBJ1-2; v_call: TRBV28; cdr3_length: 12; clone_size: .
cdr3_aa: CASSEYSGSSSYEQYF; j_call: TRBJ2-7; v_call: TRBV28; cdr3_length: 16; clone_size: .
cdr3_aa: CATSDLGRFGTGSTGELFF; j_call: TRBJ2-2; v_call: TRBV24-1; cdr3_length: 19; clone_size: .
cdr3_aa: CASSFSAASGANVLTF; j_call: TRBJ2-6; v_call: TRBV7-3; cdr3_length: 16; clone_size: .
cdr3_aa: CATPVYRVDSPLHF; j_call: TRBJ1-6; v_call: TRBV6-5; cdr3_length: 14; clone_size: .
cdr3_aa: CASSPDRTHYTGELFF; j_call: TRBJ2-2; v_call: TRBV4-3; cdr3_length: 16; clone_size: .
cdr3_aa: CASSQDDRMNYGYTF; j_call: TRBJ1-2; v_call: TRBV4-3; cdr3_length: 15; clone_size: .
cdr3_aa: CASELTGAVYGYTF; j_call: TRBJ1-2; v_call: TRBV19; cdr3_length: 14; clone_size: once
cdr3_aa: CASSSGLWDTEAFF; j_call: TRBJ1-1; v_call: TRBV5-1; cdr3_length: 14; clone_size: .
cdr3_aa: CATSDSGHYGYTF; j_call: TRBJ1-2; v_call: TRBV24-1; cdr3_length: 13; clone_size: .
cdr3_aa: CASSPTGVAAANTGELFF; j_call: TRBJ2-2; v_call: TRBV7-3; cdr3_length: 18; clone_size: .
cdr3_aa: CASSLGLGREKLFF; j_call: TRBJ1-4; v_call: TRBV7-6; cdr3_length: 14; clone_size: .
cdr3_aa: CATSSPLIAGGPDTQYF; j_call: TRBJ2-3; v_call: TRBV15; cdr3_length: 17; clone_size: .
cdr3_aa: CASSSDPGDEQYF; j_call: TRBJ2-7; v_call: TRBV7-7; cdr3_length: 13; clone_size: once
cdr3_aa: CASSQIVGVRNEQFF; j_call: TRBJ2-1; v_call: TRBV4-3; cdr3_length: 15; clone_size: .
cdr3_aa: CASSLWVRGNQPQHF; j_call: TRBJ1-5; v_call: TRBV7-3; cdr3_length: 15; clone_size: .
cdr3_aa: CASRDKTGGWTEAFF; j_call: TRBJ1-1; v_call: TRBV2; cdr3_length: 15; clone_size: .
cdr3_aa: CASSLVLGGSGNTIYF; j_call: TRBJ1-3; v_call: TRBV7-9; cdr3_length: 16; clone_size: .
cdr3_aa: CASSQDLGQYNEQFF; j_call: TRBJ2-1; v_call: TRBV4-1; cdr3_length: 15; clone_size: .
cdr3_aa: CASSPLDISLSGTEAFF; j_call: TRBJ1-1; v_call: TRBV18; cdr3_length: 17; clone_size: .
cdr3_aa: CASTPGGWTLYNEQFF; j_call: TRBJ2-1; v_call: TRBV2; cdr3_length: 16; clone_size: .
cdr3_aa: CASSQAGTGPNTEAFF; j_call: TRBJ1-1; v_call: TRBV4-2; cdr3_length: 16; clone_size: .
cdr3_aa: CASRILDSNTGELFF; j_call: TRBJ2-2; v_call: TRBV5-5; cdr3_length: 15; clone_size: .
cdr3_aa: CASSQGEASGSLNTGELFF; j_call: TRBJ2-2; v_call: TRBV4-2; cdr3_length: 19; clone_size: .
cdr3_aa: CASSQGTGNRQPQHF; j_call: TRBJ1-5; v_call: TRBV3-1/TRBV3-2; cdr3_length: 15; clone_size: .
cdr3_aa: CASRQGAGGYTF; j_call: TRBJ1-2; v_call: TRBV6-6; cdr3_length: 12; clone_size: .
cdr3_aa: CASSLNRGETQYF; j_call: TRBJ2-5; v_call: TRBV7-2; cdr3_length: 13; clone_size: .
cdr3_aa: CASSSRQGDQPQHF; j_call: TRBJ1-5; v_call: TRBV9; cdr3_length: 14; clone_size: .
cdr3_aa: CASSFGDRVFF; j_call: TRBJ1-1; v_call: TRBV7-9; cdr3_length: 11; clone_size: .
cdr3_aa: CASASVPNTEAFF; j_call: TRBJ1-1; v_call: TRBV28; cdr3_length: 13; clone_size: once
cdr3_aa: CATSLAWRGTDTQYF; j_call: TRBJ2-3; v_call: TRBV15; cdr3_length: 15; clone_size: .
cdr3_aa: CASSLRDRGGYTF; j_call: TRBJ1-2; v_call: TRBV28; cdr3_length: 13; clone_size: .
cdr3_aa: CASSLGLAASYEQYF; j_call: TRBJ2-7; v_call: TRBV28; cdr3_length: 15; clone_size: .
cdr3_aa: CASSPRDSGVRELFF; j_call: TRBJ2-2; v_call: TRBV4-3; cdr3_length: 15; clone_size: .
cdr3_aa: CASSISIAGSYNEQFF; j_call: TRBJ2-1; v_call: TRBV19; cdr3_length: 16; clone_size: once
cdr3_aa: CATSRDTRVYEQYF; j_call: TRBJ2-7; v_call: TRBV15; cdr3_length: 14; clone_size: .
cdr3_aa: CASSPSQGVGQPQHF; j_call: TRBJ1-5; v_call: TRBV28; cdr3_length: 15; clone_size: .
cdr3_aa: CASSPSDSLAKNIQYF; j_call: TRBJ2-4; v_call: TRBV28; cdr3_length: 16; clone_size: .
cdr3_aa: CASTPALWGNQPQHF; j_call: TRBJ1-5; v_call: TRBV28; cdr3_length: 15; clone_size: .
cdr3_aa: CASSLDVSSGNTIYF; j_call: TRBJ1-3; v_call: TRBV7-6; cdr3_length: 15; clone_size: .
cdr3_aa: CASSPDRGDTEAFF; j_call: TRBJ1-1; v_call: TRBV6-2/TRBV6-3; cdr3_length: 14; clone_size: .
cdr3_aa: CASSSGAAQPQHF; j_call: TRBJ1-5; v_call: TRBV6-1; cdr3_length: 13; clone_size: .
cdr3_aa: CASSRTSNEQFF; j_call: TRBJ2-1; v_call: TRBV19; cdr3_length: 12; clone_size: few
cdr3_aa: CAWSKWPGQGATSPNTEAFF; j_call: TRBJ1-1; v_call: TRBV30; cdr3_length: 20; clone_size: .
cdr3_aa: CASRPGTENYGYTF; j_call: TRBJ1-2; v_call: TRBV28; cdr3_length: 14; clone_size: .
cdr3_aa: CASRELGGGAHEQYF; j_call: TRBJ2-7; v_call: TRBV27; cdr3_length: 15; clone_size: once
cdr3_aa: CASRRSRGAGTDTQYF; j_call: TRBJ2-3; v_call: TRBV19; cdr3_length: 16; clone_size: few
cdr3_aa: CASSFRGYPYEQYF; j_call: TRBJ2-7; v_call: TRBV7-9; cdr3_length: 14; clone_size: .